A single sample is the source of the 26 T cell receptor beta chains below, sequenced in a study of T cells in Graves' hyperthyroidism and ophthalmopathy. It was RNA transcripts that yielded the amplified TCR beta CDR3 regions. Carried out on the TCR CDR3, a first-round RT-PCR used the HTBI primer set. TCRdb itself ran the multiplex PCR reads through MiXCR, one entry per CDR3 protein. In the table there are just under 750,000 distinct CDR3 sequences, roughly a third of which are singletons. Material: blood. The receptors originated from a woman between 35 and 50 years old with Graves' hyperthyroidism.

This clonotype has ten or more counts. The chain combines TRBV29-1 with TRBJ1-1; the match to TRBD1 covers 9 bases. Germline CDR1 and CDR2: SQVTM and ANQGSEA. Losses at the gene ends were 7 bases for V and 3 bases for J; bases not matched to a gene: 9. The CDR3 length is 14 residues. The CDR3, as DNA: TGCAGCGAACGCCGGGACAGGGATTACACTGAAGCTTTCTTT. This codes for CSERRDRDYTEAFF.

This clonotype appeared many times. The chain uses TRBV20-1 and TRBJ1-1, with a possible D match to TRBD1 (6 bases). The germline V and J ends were trimmed by 4 bases and 1 base, with 10 bases remaining between them. CDR1 and CDR2 (germline): DFQATT, SNEGSKA (reference sequence). CDR3 length: 13 residues. The CDR3 loop is CSAMGGRNTEAFF. In DNA, the CDR3 is TGCAGTGCTATGGGGGGCAGGAACACTGAAGCTTTCTTT.

As for this clonotype: Since the CDR3 does not end with the conserved phenylalanine or tryptophan, this likely comes from a read error. It is unclear where the CDR3 begins or ends on the DNA, so no DNA is shown, and the CDR3 is as TCRdb lists it. This chain joins TRBV2 and TRBJ2-6. Per germline, CDR1 SNHLY and CDR2 FYNNEI. The CDR3 has 8 amino acids, counting both end residues. The CDR3 spells CASRSMTS.

The chain has TRBV7-9 and TRBJ2-7; maybe TRBD2 (6 bases). Germline lookup yields CDR1 SEHNR and CDR2 FQNEAQ (reference sequence). The germline V and J ends were trimmed by 6 bases and 3 bases, with 27 bases remaining between them. CDR3 length: 18 amino acids. Written as DNA, the CDR3 is TGTGCCAGCAGTTACTTGAGGGGACTTTCGGCAACCTACTACGAGCAGTACTTC. It translates to CASSYLRGLSATYYEQYF.

The chain uses TRBV29-1 and TRBJ2-2, with 8 bases identical to TRBD2. Germline V lookup: CDR1 SQVTM, CDR2 ANQGSEA. This CDR3 region has 13 residues. V trimming: 6 bases; J trimming: 4 bases; junction bases outside the gene matches: 4. In DNA, the CDR3 is TGCAGCGTAGCGGGAGTTACCACCGGGGAGCTGTTTTTT. It encodes CSVAGVTTGELFF.

This clonotype was seen repeatedly, ten times or more. The J gene is TRBJ1-1, the V gene TRBV12-3 or TRBV12-4; 8 bases agree with TRBD1. The CDR3 length is 12 residues. The ends lost 3 bases at V and 7 bases at J; junction bases unmatched: 1. CDR3 protein: CASSLTGVEAFF. As DNA, the CDR3 is TGTGCCAGCAGTTTGACAGGGGTTGAAGCTTTCTTT.

This clonotype was seen ten or more times. The chain joins TRBV7-9 to TRBJ2-5; no clear D gene. V lost 0 bases and J lost 3, with 5 bases in between. The germline V gene has CDR1 SEHNR and CDR2 FQNEAQ (reference sequence). The length of the CDR3 is 13 residues. CDR3 coding DNA: TGTGCCAGCAGCTTAGCGGGGAAAGAGACCCAGTACTTC. Translating it yields CASSLAGKETQYF.

Comment on this clonotype: A much bigger clone sits one base away, suggesting this may be a read error. V usage is TRBV29-1 and J usage is TRBJ2-2, with TRBD2 as a possible D gene (6 bases). This CDR3 is built from 16 residues. V was pared by 3 bases and J by 2 bases, with 16 bases between. The germline V gene has CDR1 SQVTM and CDR2 ANQGSEA. DNA for the CDR3: TGCAGCGTTGACGATGAGGGGCGGGAAAACACCGGGGAGCTGTTTTTT. As protein: CSVDDEGRENTGELFF.

The sample holds many counts of this clonotype. This sequence joins TRBV7-2 and TRBJ1-2, with TRBD1 as a possible D gene (6 bases). The CDR3 is 14 amino acids. CDR1 and CDR2 (germline): SGHTA, FQGNSA. Between the trimmed V and J ends, which lost 4 bases and 8 bases, there was a span of 17 bases. The DNA of the CDR3 is TGTGCCAGCAGCTCCGGAGGGGGGGCGCCCGGCTACACCTTC. It translates to CASSSGGGAPGYTF.

This clonotype was picked up a small number of times. The J gene is TRBJ2-7, the V gene TRBV6-5; TRBD1 or TRBD2 may be the D gene (5 bases each). V dropped 5 bases and J dropped 0 bases, with 17 bases sitting between them. Per germline, CDR1 MNHEY and CDR2 SVGAGI. CDR3 size: 16 residues. The chain's CDR3 is CASSVNIVGASYEQYF. For the CDR3, the DNA is TGTGCCAGCAGTGTTAATATCGTCGGGGCCTCCTACGAGCAGTACTTC.

This clonotype was found many times. This chain uses TRBV19 with TRBJ1-5; tentative D call: TRBD1 (6 bases). Trimming removed 4 bases from V and 8 bases from J, with 18 bases in between. The CDR3 sequence is 15 residues long. CDR1 and CDR2 (germline): LNHDA, SQIVND (reference sequence). The CDR3 loop is CASSTLTARGEPQHF. The CDR3 DNA reads as TGTGCCAGTAGTACACTGACAGCGAGGGGGGAGCCCCAGCATTTT.

The CDR3 coding sequence is TGTGCCAGCAGTCACGATAACTTGAACACTGAAGCTTTCTTT. Translating gives CASSHDNLNTEAFF. The V call is TRBV2, the J call TRBJ1-1; the D is unclear. Germline assignment: CDR1 SNHLY and CDR2 FYNNEI. The CDR3 is 14 residues long. The ends were cut back, 5 bases at V and 0 bases at J, with 10 bases in the middle.

V gene TRBV13 combines with J gene TRBJ1-4; no clear D. This CDR3 region has 15 residues. Germline CDR1 PRHDT, CDR2 FYEKMQ (reference sequence). V lost 5 bases and J lost 4, with 14 bases in between. CDR3 in DNA: TGTGCCAGCAGCCCCGACCCTGGCGGTAATGAAAAACTGTTTTTT. Amino acids: CASSPDPGGNEKLFF. The full variable domain, its missing parts supplied by reference TRBV13 and TRBJ1-4, is AAGVIQSPRHLIKEKRETATLKCYPIPRHDTVYWYQQGPGQDPQFLISFYEKMQSDKGSIPDRFSAQQFSDYHSELNMSSLELGDSALYFCASSPDPGGNEKLFFGSGTQLSVL.

The gene calls are TRBV11-1 and TRBJ1-3, with a tentative D call TRBD1 (5 bases). V lost 6 bases and J lost 0, with 21 bases in between. This CDR3 has 18 residues. Germline values: CDR1 SGHAT, CDR2 FQDESV (reference sequence). The CDR3 sequence: CASSLHRFLWASGNTIYF. The CDR3 DNA is TGTGCCAGCAGTTTACACAGGTTCCTTTGGGCCTCTGGAAACACCATATATTTT.

This clonotype showed up many times. V and J are TRBV10-2 and TRBJ1-2; 9 bases match TRBD1. V gave up 0 bases and J gave up 6 bases; unmatched junction bases: 5. The CDR3 consists of 15 residues. Germline V lookup: CDR1 WSHSY, CDR2 SAAADI. Here the CDR3 DNA reads TGCGCCAGCAGTGAGTCGGGAGGGACAGGGAATGGCTACACCTTC. Amino acid sequence: CASSESGGTGNGYTF.

The rearrangement links TRBV6-1 to TRBJ1-2; TRBD1 might be the D (5 bases). CDR1 is MNHNS and CDR2 is SASEGT in the germline V gene. With 7 bases removed from V and 0 bases from J, the gap between germline ends came to 21 bases. The CDR3 runs to 17 residues. CDR3 sequence (DNA): TGTGCCAGCACCCGTCGAGGACAAGATAAGACTAACTATGGCTACACCTTC. It codes for CASTRRGQDKTNYGYTF.

The sample holds many counts of this clonotype. The rearrangement joins TRBV7-8 to TRBJ1-2; D may be TRBD1 (6 bases). Germline values: CDR1 SGHVS, CDR2 FQNEAQ. The V end lost 1 base, the J end lost 4 bases, and 13 bases lay between the germline ends. This CDR3 has 15 residues. The CDR3 DNA follows: TGTGCCAGCAGCTTAGTGCAGGGGTCGTCCTATGGCTACACCTTC. Translation gives CASSLVQGSSYGYTF.

This clonotype came up a few times. V usage is TRBV12-3 or TRBV12-4 and J usage is TRBJ1-2, with 10 positions matching TRBD1. The length of the CDR3 is 15 residues. V shed 6 bases, J shed 8 bases, and the junction held 12 bases outside the gene matches. CDR3 bases: TGTGCCAGCAGCCAAGAGGGGACAGGGGCCCGAGGCTACACCTTC. Translating gives CASSQEGTGARGYTF.

The V call is TRBV10-3, the J call TRBJ2-5, with 7 bases lining up with TRBD2. The CDR3 is 14 residues long. V gave up 10 bases and J gave up 5 bases; unmatched junction bases: 13. Per germline, CDR1 ENHRY and CDR2 SYGVKD. The CDR3 nucleotides read TGTGCCAGCACCCTAGGCGGGGGTGGGGAGACCCAGTACTTC. Its translation: CASTLGGGGETQYF.

This clonotype has more than one count but fewer than ten. The V gene is TRBV7-2, the J gene TRBJ2-7, with 7 bases identical to TRBD1. CDR3 length: 14 residues. The V gene end was trimmed by 5 bases and the J gene end by 2 bases; junction bases not matched to a gene: 6. The V gene's germline CDR1 is SGHTA and CDR2 FQGNSA. The CDR3 loop is CASSPRDSTYEQYF. The CDR3 coding sequence is TGTGCCAGCAGCCCGAGGGACAGCACCTACGAGCAGTACTTC.

The chain is built from TRBV19 and TRBJ1-2, with D hard to call. V was shortened by 6 bases and J by 9 bases, with 29 bases between the two germline ends. This CDR3 has 17 residues. Germline CDR1 reads LNHDA; CDR2 reads SQIVND (reference sequence). The CDR3 bases are TGTGCCAGTAGGAGCTCTCGCCGGGCTTACAACTACCTAAGCTACACCTTC. Translating gives CASRSSRRAYNYLSYTF.

This clonotype has at least ten counts. The gene calls are TRBV29-1 and TRBJ1-2; TRBD1 matches 7 bases. Germline values: CDR1 SQVTM, CDR2 ANQGSEA. The CDR3 consists of 11 residues. The J segment lost 4 bases and the V segment lost 8 bases, leaving 4 bases of the junction unmatched. DNA of the CDR3: TGCAGCACGCAGGGGGTCTATGGCTACACCTTC. Its translation is CSTQGVYGYTF.

This clonotype was recorded a few times. The rearrangement links TRBV6-1 to TRBJ1-2; unclear D gene. This CDR3 spans 17 amino acids. Germline V CDR1 and CDR2: MNHNS, SASEGT. Trimming cost V 6 bases and J 4 bases, with 24 bases left between them. CDR3 in amino acids: CASSPGSYSAFFYGYTF. The CDR3 DNA sequence: TGTGCCAGCAGCCCCGGGTCCTACAGTGCCTTTTTCTATGGCTACACCTTC.

In regard to this clonotype: A clone one base away is much larger, so this may be a read error. This chain uses TRBV19 with TRBJ1-3; 10 positions match TRBD1. The length of the CDR3 is 17 residues. CDR1 LNHDA and CDR2 SQIVND come from the germline V gene (reference sequence). This chain's CDR3 is CASGDRGLISFGSTIYF. The CDR3 DNA reads as TGTGCCAGTGGGGACAGGGGATTGATAAGTTTTGGAAGCACCATATATTTT.

This clonotype was counted only a few times. The chain is built from TRBV9 and TRBJ1-5; tentative D call: TRBD1 (5 bases). Trimming left V 5 bases short and J 3 bases short, with 15 bases between. CDR3 size: 15 residues. CDR1 is SGDLS, CDR2 YYNGEE, per germline. The CDR3 region has the DNA TGTGCCAGCAGTCCTAGGGCAGGGTACAATCAGCCCCAGCATTTT. Translation: CASSPRAGYNQPQHF.

J is TRBJ2-2 and V is TRBV19; TRBD1 is a possible D gene (5 bases). Germline assignment: CDR1 LNHDA and CDR2 SQIVND (reference sequence). The CDR3 sequence is 19 residues long. The ends were cut back, 1 base at V and 9 bases at J, with 27 bases in the middle. The CDR3 coding sequence is TGTGCCAGTAGTATAGTAGGCTGGCGGCAGGGCTTGATCAAGAGGGAGCTGTTTTTT. Translating it yields CASSIVGWRQGLIKRELFF.